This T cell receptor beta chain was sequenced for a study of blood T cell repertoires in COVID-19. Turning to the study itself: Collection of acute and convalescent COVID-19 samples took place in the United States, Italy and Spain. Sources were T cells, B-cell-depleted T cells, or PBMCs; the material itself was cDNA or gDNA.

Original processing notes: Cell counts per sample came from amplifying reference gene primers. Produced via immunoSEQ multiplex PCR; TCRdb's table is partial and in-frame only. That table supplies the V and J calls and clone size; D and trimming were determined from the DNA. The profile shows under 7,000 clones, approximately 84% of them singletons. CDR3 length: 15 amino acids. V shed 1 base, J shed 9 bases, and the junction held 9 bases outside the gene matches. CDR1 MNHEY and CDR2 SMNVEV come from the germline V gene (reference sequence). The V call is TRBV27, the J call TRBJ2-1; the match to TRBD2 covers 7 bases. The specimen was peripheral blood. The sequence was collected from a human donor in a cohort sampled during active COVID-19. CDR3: CASSLFSGPVGEQFF. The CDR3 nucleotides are TGTGCCAGCAGTTTATTTAGCGGGCCGGTGGGTGAGCAGTTCTTC.